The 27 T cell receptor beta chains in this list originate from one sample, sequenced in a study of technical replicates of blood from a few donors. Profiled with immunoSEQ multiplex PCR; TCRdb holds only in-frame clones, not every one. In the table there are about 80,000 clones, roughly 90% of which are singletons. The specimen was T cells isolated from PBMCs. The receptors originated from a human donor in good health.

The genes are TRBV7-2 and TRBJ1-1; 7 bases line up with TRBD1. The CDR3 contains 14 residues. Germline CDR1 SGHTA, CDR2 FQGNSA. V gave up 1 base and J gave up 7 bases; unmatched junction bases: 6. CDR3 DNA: TGTGCCAGCAGCTTAGTGGGGACAGCCATTGAAGCTTTCTTT. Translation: CASSLVGTAIEAFF.

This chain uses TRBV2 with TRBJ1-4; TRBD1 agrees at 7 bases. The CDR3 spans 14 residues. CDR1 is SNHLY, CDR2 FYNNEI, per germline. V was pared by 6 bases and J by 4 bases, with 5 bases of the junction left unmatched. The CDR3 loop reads CASRLDRNNEKLFF. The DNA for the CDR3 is TGTGCCAGCAGGTTGGACAGGAATAATGAAAAACTGTTTTTT.

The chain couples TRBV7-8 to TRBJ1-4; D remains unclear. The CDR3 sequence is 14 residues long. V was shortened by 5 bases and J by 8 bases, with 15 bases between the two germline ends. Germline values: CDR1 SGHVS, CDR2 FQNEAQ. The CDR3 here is CASSQVVQSEKLFF. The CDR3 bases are TGTGCCAGCAGCCAGGTAGTCCAGTCAGAAAAACTGTTTTTT.

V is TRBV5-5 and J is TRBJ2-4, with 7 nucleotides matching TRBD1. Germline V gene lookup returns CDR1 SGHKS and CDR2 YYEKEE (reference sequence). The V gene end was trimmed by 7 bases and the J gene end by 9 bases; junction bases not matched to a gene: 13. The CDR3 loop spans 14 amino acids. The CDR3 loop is CASYPGTADVIQYF. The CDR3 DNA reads TGTGCCAGCTACCCCGGGACAGCGGATGTCATTCAGTACTTC.

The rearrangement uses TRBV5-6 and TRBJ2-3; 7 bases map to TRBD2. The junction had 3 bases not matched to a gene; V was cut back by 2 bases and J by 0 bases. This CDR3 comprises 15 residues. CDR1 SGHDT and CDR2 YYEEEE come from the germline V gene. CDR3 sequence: CASSFVGGSTDTQYF. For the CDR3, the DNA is TGTGCCAGCAGCTTTGTGGGAGGGAGCACAGATACGCAGTATTTT. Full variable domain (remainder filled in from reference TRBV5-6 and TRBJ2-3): DAGVTQSPTHLIKTRGQQVTLRCSPKSGHDTVSWYQQALGQGPQFIFQYYEEEERQRGNFPDRFSGHQFPNYSSELNVNALLLGDSALYLCASSFVGGSTDTQYFGPGTRLTVL.

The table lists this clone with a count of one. The DNA for the CDR3 is TGTGCCAGCAGTTTATTCCAGGGCAGTGAAAAACTGTTTTTT. This encodes CASSLFQGSEKLFF. The J gene is TRBJ1-4, the V gene TRBV27, with TRBD1 as a possible D gene (5 bases). There are 14 residues in the CDR3. Germline V gene sequence: CDR1 MNHEY, CDR2 SMNVEV (reference sequence). Trimming removed 1 base from V and 7 bases from J, with 10 bases in between.

CDR3 protein: CASSWIIAGKETQYF. The CDR3, as DNA: TGTGCCAGCAGCTGGATTATAGCGGGAAAGGAGACCCAGTACTTC. V and J are TRBV5-4 and TRBJ2-5, with 8 nucleotides matching TRBD2. CDR1 and CDR2 (germline): SGHNT, YYREEE (reference sequence). Trimming cost V 3 bases and J 5 bases; bases outside gene matches: 9. The CDR3 length is 15 residues.

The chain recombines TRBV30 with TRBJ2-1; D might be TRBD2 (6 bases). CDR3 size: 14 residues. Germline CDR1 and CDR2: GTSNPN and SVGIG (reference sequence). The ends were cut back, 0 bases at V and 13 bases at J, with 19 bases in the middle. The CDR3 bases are TGTGCCTGGAGTGTAAGAAATCGGGAGCTGGATCAGTTCTTC. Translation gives CAWSVRNRELDQFF.

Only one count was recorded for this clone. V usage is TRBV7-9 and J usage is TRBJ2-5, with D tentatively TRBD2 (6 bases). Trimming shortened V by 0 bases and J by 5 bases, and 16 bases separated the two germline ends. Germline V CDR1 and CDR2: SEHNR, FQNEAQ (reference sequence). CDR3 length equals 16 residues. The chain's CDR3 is CASSLAGGGIVETQYF. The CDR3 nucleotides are TGTGCCAGCAGCTTAGCCGGGGGTGGGATCGTCGAGACCCAGTACTTC.

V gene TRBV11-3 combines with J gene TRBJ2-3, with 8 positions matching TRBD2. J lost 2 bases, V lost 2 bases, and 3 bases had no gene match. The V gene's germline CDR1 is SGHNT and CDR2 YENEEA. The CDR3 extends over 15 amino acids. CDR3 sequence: CASSLTSGLTDTQYF. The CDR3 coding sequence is TGTGCCAGCAGCTTAACTAGCGGCCTCACAGATACGCAGTATTTT.

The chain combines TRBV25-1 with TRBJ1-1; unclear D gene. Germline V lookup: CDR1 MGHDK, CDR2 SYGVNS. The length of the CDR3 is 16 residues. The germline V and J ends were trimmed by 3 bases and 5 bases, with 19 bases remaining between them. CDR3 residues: CASSEKRARAITEAFF. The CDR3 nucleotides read TGTGCCAGCAGTGAGAAGAGGGCGCGGGCGATTACTGAAGCTTTCTTT.

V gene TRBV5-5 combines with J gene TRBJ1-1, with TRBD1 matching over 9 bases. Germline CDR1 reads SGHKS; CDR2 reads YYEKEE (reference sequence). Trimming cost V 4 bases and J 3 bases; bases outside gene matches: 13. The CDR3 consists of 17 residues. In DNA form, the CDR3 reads TGTGCCAGCAGCAGGCATCTACAGGGGGCGCAGGACACTGAAGCTTTCTTT. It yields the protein CASSRHLQGAQDTEAFF. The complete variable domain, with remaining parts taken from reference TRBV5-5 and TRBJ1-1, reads DAGVTQSPTHLIKTRGQQVTLRCSPISGHKSVSWYQQVLGQGPQFIFQYYEKEERGRGNFPDRFSARQFPNYSSELNVNALLLGDSALYLCASSRHLQGAQDTEAFFGQGTRLTVV.

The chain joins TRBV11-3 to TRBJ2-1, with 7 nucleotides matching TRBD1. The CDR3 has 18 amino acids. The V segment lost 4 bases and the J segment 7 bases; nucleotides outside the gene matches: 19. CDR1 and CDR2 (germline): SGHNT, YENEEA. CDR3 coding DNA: TGTGCCAGCAGCTGGACGATTTTGGACTGTCAGGGGGATAATGAGCAGTTCTTC. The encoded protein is CASSWTILDCQGDNEQFF.

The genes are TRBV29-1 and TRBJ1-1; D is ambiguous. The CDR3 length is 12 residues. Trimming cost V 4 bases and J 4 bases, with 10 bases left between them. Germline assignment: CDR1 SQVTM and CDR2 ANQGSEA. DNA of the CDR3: TGCAGCGTTGCTCATGGAGGCACTGAAGCTTTCTTT. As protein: CSVAHGGTEAFF. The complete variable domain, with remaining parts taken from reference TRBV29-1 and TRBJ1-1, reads SAVISQKPSRDICQRGTSLTIQCQVDSQVTMMFWYRQQPGQSLTLIATANQGSEATYESGFVIDKFPISRPNLTFSTLTVSNMSPEDSSIYLCSVAHGGTEAFFGQGTRLTVV.

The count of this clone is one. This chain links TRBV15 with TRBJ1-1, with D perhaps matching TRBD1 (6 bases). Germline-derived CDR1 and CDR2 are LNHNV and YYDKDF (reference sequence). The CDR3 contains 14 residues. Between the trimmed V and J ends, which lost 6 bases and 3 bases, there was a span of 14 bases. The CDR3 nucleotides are TGTGCCACCAGTGAAGGGGGGGCATACACTGAAGCTTTCTTT. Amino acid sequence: CATSEGGAYTEAFF.

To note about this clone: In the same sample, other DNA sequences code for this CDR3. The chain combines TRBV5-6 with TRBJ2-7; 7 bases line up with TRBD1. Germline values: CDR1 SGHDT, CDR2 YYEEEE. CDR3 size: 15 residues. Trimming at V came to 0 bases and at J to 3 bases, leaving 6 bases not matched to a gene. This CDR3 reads CASSLDGTVNYEQYF. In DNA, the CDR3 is TGTGCCAGCAGCTTGGACGGGACAGTTAACTACGAGCAGTACTTC.

This chain's CDR3 is CASSLGLPSSYNEQFF. CDR3 sequence (DNA): TGTGCCAGCAGCTTGGGACTACCCAGCTCCTACAATGAGCAGTTCTTC. The rearrangement uses TRBV7-8 and TRBJ2-1; 7 bases map to TRBD2. J was trimmed by 0 bases and V by 3 bases; bases with no gene match: 5. Germline assignment: CDR1 SGHVS and CDR2 FQNEAQ. This CDR3 is built from 16 residues.

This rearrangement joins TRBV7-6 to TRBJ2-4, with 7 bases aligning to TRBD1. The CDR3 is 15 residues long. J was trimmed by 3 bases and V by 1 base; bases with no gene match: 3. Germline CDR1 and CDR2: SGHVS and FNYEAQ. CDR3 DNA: TGTGCCAGCAGCTTAGGTGGGACAGACAAAAACATTCAGTACTTC. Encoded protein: CASSLGGTDKNIQYF.

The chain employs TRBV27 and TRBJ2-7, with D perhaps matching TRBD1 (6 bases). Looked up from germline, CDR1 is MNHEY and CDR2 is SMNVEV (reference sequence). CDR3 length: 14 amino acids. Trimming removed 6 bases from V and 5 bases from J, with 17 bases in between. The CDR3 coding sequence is TGTGCCAGCAGCGAACAGGGAAAGAGGAACGAGCAGTACTTC. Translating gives CASSEQGKRNEQYF.

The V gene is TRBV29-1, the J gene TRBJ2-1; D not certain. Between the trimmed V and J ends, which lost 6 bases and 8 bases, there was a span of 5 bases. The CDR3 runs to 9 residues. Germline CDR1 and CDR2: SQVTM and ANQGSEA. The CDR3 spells CSVPDEQFF. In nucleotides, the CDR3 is TGCAGCGTCCCTGATGAGCAGTTCTTC.

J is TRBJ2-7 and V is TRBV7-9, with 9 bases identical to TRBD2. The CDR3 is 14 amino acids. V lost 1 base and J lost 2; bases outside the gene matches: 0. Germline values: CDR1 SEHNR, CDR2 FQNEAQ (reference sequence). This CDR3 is CASSLGTSAYEQYF. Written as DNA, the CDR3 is TGTGCCAGCAGCTTAGGGACTAGCGCCTACGAGCAGTACTTC. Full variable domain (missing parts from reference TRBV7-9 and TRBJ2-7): DTGVSQNPRHKITKRGQNVTFRCDPISEHNRLYWYRQTLGQGPEFLTYFQNEAQLEKSRLLSDRFSAERPKGSFSTLEIQRTEQGDSAMYLCASSLGTSAYEQYFGPGTRLTVT.

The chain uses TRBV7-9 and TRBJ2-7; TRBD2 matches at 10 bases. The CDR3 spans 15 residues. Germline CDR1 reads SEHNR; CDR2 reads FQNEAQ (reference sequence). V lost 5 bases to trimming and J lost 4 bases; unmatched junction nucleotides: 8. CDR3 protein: CASSARASGSYEQYF. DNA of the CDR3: TGTGCCAGCAGCGCCAGGGCTAGCGGGAGTTACGAGCAGTACTTC.

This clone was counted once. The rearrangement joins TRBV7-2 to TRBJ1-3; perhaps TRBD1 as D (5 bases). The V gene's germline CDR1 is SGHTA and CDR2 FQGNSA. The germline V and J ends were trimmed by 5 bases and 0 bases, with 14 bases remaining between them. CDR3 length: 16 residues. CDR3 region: CASSRTGISSGNTIYF. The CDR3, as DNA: TGTGCCAGCAGCCGTACAGGAATTAGCTCTGGAAACACCATATATTTT.

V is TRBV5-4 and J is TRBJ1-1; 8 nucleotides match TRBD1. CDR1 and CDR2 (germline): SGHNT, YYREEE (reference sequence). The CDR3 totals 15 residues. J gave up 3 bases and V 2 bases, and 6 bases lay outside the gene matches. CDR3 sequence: CASSFNRGVDTEAFF. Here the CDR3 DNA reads TGTGCCAGCAGCTTTAACAGGGGGGTCGACACTGAAGCTTTCTTT.

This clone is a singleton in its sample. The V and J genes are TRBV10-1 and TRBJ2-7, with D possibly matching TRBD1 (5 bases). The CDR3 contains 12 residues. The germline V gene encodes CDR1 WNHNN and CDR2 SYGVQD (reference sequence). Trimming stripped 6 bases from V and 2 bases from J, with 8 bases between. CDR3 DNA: TGCGCCAGCAGATGGGGCGCCTACGAGCAGTACTTC. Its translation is CASRWGAYEQYF.

CDR3 sequence: CASGLGATSGYYEQYF. The CDR3 bases are TGTGCTAGTGGTTTGGGGGCCACTAGCGGGTATTACGAGCAGTACTTC. V usage is TRBV12-5 and J usage is TRBJ2-7, with 9 nucleotides matching TRBD2. Trimming removed 1 base from V and 4 bases from J; junction bases left unmatched: 8. This CDR3 has 16 residues. Germline-derived CDR1 and CDR2 are LGHNT and FRNRAP. The full variable domain, rest sourced from reference TRBV12-5 and TRBJ2-7, is DARVTQTPRHKVTEMGQEVTMRCQPILGHNTVFWYRQTMMQGLELLAYFRNRAPLDDSGMPKDRFSAEMPDATLATLKIQPSEPRDSAVYFCASGLGATSGYYEQYFGPGTRLTVT.

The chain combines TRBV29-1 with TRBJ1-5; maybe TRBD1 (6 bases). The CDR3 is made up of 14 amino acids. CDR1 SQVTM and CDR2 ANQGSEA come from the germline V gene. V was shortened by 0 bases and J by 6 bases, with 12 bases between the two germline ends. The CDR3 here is CSVEETGRSQPQHF. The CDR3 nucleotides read TGCAGCGTTGAAGAAACAGGGCGAAGTCAGCCCCAGCATTTT.